This entry concerns a single TCR beta chain. Its antigen is not identified. This record belongs to a study of shared clonotypes between healthy human individuals. Study results and caveats: Larger richness was generally estimated for naive than memory subsets.

CDR1 and CDR2 from the germline V gene are GTSNPN and SVGIG (reference sequence). The germline V and J ends were trimmed by 1 base and 1 base, with 13 bases remaining between them. The CDR3 is 15 residues long. Terminally differentiated effector memory CD45RA+ cells were left out of the naive CD8 fraction, which was CD45RO-negative and positively selected for CCR7. Here immunoSEQ multiplex PCR was the method, and the copy in TCRdb shows in-frame clones only, minus some. The data show roughly 2,000,000 clones, approximately 95% seen once. The receptor was derived from a man between 18 and 35 years old in good health. This chain connects TRBV30 to TRBJ2-5, with D maybe TRBD2 (5 bases). Material for sequencing was naive CD8+ T cells sorted from blood. CDR3 nucleotides: TGTGCCTGGAGTGAGGCTAAAGCGGCCCAAGAGACCCAGTACTTC. Its translation is CAWSEAKAAQETQYF. The variable domain in full, completed from reference TRBV30 and TRBJ2-5, reads SQTIHQWPATLVQPVGSPLSLECTVEGTSNPNLYWYRQAAGRGLQLLFYSVGIGQISSEVPQNLSASRPQDRQFILSSKKLLLSDSGFYLCAWSEAKAAQETQYFGPGTRLLVL.